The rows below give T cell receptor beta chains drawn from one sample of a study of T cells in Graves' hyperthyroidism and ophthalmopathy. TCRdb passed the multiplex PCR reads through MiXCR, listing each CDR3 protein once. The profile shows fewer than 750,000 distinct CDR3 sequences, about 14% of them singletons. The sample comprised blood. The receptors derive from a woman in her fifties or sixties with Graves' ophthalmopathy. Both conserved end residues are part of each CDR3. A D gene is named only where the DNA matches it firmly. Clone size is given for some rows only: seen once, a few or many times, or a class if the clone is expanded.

CDR3 DNA: TGTGCCAGCAGCTTTCATGGGGGAAACACTGAAGCTTTCTTT
CDR3 protein: CASSFHGGNTEAFF
J gene: TRBJ1-1
clone size: few
V gene: TRBV7-9
D gene: -

CDR3 DNA: TGTGCCAGCAGGGACAGGGACCTCTTCACTGAAGCTTTCTTT
CDR3 protein: CASRDRDLFTEAFF
J gene: TRBJ1-1
clone size: many
V gene: TRBV28
D gene: TRBD1

CDR3 DNA: TGTGCCAGCACCGCCGGCGCCTCAGATACGCAGTATTTT
CDR3 protein: CASTAGASDTQYF
J gene: TRBJ2-3
clone size: -
V gene: TRBV6-1
D gene: -

CDR3 DNA: TGTGCCAGCAGCCCGTTAGGGTTGAGCAATCAGCCCCAGCATTTT
CDR3 protein: CASSPLGLSNQPQHF
J gene: TRBJ1-5
clone size: -
V gene: TRBV9
D gene: -

CDR3 DNA: TGTGCCAGCACGCCCACCCGGGACAGGGGGTGGTCGGCCCAGTACTTC
CDR3 protein: CASTPTRDRGWSAQYF
J gene: TRBJ2-5
clone size: many
V gene: TRBV7-2
D gene: TRBD1

CDR3 DNA: TGTGCCAGCCGACCCCAGGGGGGGCTTCTAGAGCAGTACTTC
CDR3 protein: CASRPQGGLLEQYF
J gene: TRBJ2-7
clone size: -
V gene: TRBV2
D gene: -

CDR3 DNA: TGCAGTGCTAGAGATAACAGGGCCAACACTGAAGCTTTCTTT
CDR3 protein: CSARDNRANTEAFF
J gene: TRBJ1-1
clone size: many
V gene: TRBV20-1
D gene: -

CDR3 DNA: TGTGCTAGCAGCCTCGGGACTAACGGGAGGAGCGGAGAGACCCAGTACTTC
CDR3 protein: CASSLGTNGRSGETQYF
J gene: TRBJ2-5
clone size: few
V gene: TRBV7-7
D gene: TRBD2

CDR3 DNA: TGTGCCACCAGTGATTCCCTCCCGAGCGGAACCAGCTCCTACAATGAGCAGTTCTTC
CDR3 protein: CATSDSLPSGTSSYNEQFF
J gene: TRBJ2-1
clone size: many
V gene: TRBV24-1
D gene: -

CDR3 DNA: TGCAGCGTCCCTCTGACAGGGAGGTTAAATGATGGGCAGTTCTTC
CDR3 protein: CSVPLTGRLNDGQFF
J gene: TRBJ2-1
clone size: -
V gene: TRBV29-1
D gene: -

CDR3 DNA: TGTGCCAGCAGTGAACTTTCGGGACTAGACGACGAGCAGTACTTC
CDR3 protein: CASSELSGLDDEQYF
J gene: TRBJ2-7
clone size: -
V gene: TRBV6-1
D gene: TRBD2

CDR3 DNA: TGCAGTGCAGGAGGACCCACGGGGAGGCCTAATGAGCAGTTCTTC
CDR3 protein: CSAGGPTGRPNEQFF
J gene: TRBJ2-1
clone size: many
V gene: TRBV20-1
D gene: -

CDR3 DNA: TGTGCCAGCAGAACACCTAGGGGCGGGCGCACAACTAGGGAGCTGTTTTTT
CDR3 protein: CASRTPRGGRTTRELFF
J gene: TRBJ2-2
clone size: few
V gene: TRBV28
D gene: -

CDR3 DNA: TGTGCCAGCAGTTACTCTAGTGGGAATGAGCAGTTCTTC
CDR3 protein: CASSYSSGNEQFF
J gene: TRBJ2-1
clone size: many
V gene: TRBV6-2/TRBV6-3
D gene: -

CDR3 DNA: TGTGCCAGCAGTTTAAAGCTGATCGGTGAAGCTTTCTTT
CDR3 protein: CASSLKLIGEAFF
J gene: TRBJ1-1
clone size: many
V gene: TRBV12-3/TRBV12-4
D gene: -

CDR3 DNA: TGTGCCAGCAGTTCTACAGGTTACAATGAGCAGTTCTTC
CDR3 protein: CASSSTGYNEQFF
J gene: TRBJ2-1
clone size: many
V gene: TRBV2
D gene: -

CDR3 DNA: TGTGCCAGCAGTTTTTCTTGGGGAGATGATACGCAGTATTTT
CDR3 protein: CASSFSWGDDTQYF
J gene: TRBJ2-3
clone size: few
V gene: TRBV27
D gene: -

CDR3 DNA: TGCGCCAGCAGCCAAGGAGTGAGCTCCTACAATGAGCAGTTCTTC
CDR3 protein: CASSQGVSSYNEQFF
J gene: TRBJ2-1
clone size: many
V gene: TRBV4-3
D gene: -

CDR3 DNA: TGTGCCAGCAGTTTCGAGGGACTCTATGGCTACACCTTC
CDR3 protein: CASSFEGLYGYTF
J gene: TRBJ1-2
clone size: few
V gene: TRBV28
D gene: -

CDR3 DNA: TGTGCCAGCACACCCTCCGGGACTAGCGGGAGACTCACCGGGGAGCTGTTTTTT
CDR3 protein: CASTPSGTSGRLTGELFF
J gene: TRBJ2-2
clone size: few
V gene: TRBV25-1
D gene: TRBD2

CDR3 DNA: TGTGCCAGCAGTTCACTAGCGGGAGTGCAGAATGAGCAGTTCTTC
CDR3 protein: CASSSLAGVQNEQFF
J gene: TRBJ2-1
clone size: -
V gene: TRBV28
D gene: TRBD2

CDR3 DNA: TGTGCCAGCAGTTCGCCGGGACTTATTATGAACGAGCAGTACTTC
CDR3 protein: CASSSPGLIMNEQYF
J gene: TRBJ2-7
clone size: few
V gene: TRBV12-3/TRBV12-4
D gene: -

CDR3 DNA: TGTGCCAGCAGTACCCTTAGAGTCCTGGGGCAGTACTTC
CDR3 protein: CASSTLRVLGQYF
J gene: TRBJ2-7
clone size: few
V gene: TRBV28
D gene: -

CDR3 DNA: TGCAGTGCTAGACCTGGGACTAGCTTGGCAGATACGCAGTATTTT
CDR3 protein: CSARPGTSLADTQYF
J gene: TRBJ2-3
clone size: many
V gene: TRBV20-1
D gene: TRBD2

CDR3 DNA: TGTGCCAGCAGTTCCACTGGGGAACGCAATTCACCCCTCCACTTT
CDR3 protein: CASSSTGERNSPLHF
J gene: TRBJ1-6
clone size: many
V gene: TRBV6-1
D gene: -

CDR3 DNA: TGCAGTGCTAGAAGTCTAGCGGGGGTCTCCGGGGAGCTGTTTTTT
CDR3 protein: CSARSLAGVSGELFF
J gene: TRBJ2-2
clone size: few
V gene: TRBV20-1
D gene: TRBD2

CDR3 DNA: TGCAGTGCTAGAGCTGGTACGGGGACTAGCGGGAGTTTGGATACGCAGTATTTT
CDR3 protein: CSARAGTGTSGSLDTQYF
J gene: TRBJ2-3
clone size: many
V gene: TRBV20-1
D gene: TRBD2

CDR3 DNA: TGTGCCACCCTTCGGGACAACTCCTACGAGCAGTACTTC
CDR3 protein: CATLRDNSYEQYF
J gene: TRBJ2-7
clone size: -
V gene: TRBV25-1
D gene: -

CDR3 DNA: TGTGCCAGCAGGCACGGACTAGCGGACATCACCGGGGAGCTGTTTTTT
CDR3 protein: CASRHGLADITGELFF
J gene: TRBJ2-2
clone size: few
V gene: TRBV12-3/TRBV12-4
D gene: TRBD2

CDR3 DNA: TGTGCCAGCAGCCCGTTTGGAACCACGAGCTTTCTTTTT
CDR3 protein: CASSPFGTTSFLF
J gene: TRBJ2-2
clone size: -
V gene: TRBV28
D gene: -

CDR3 DNA: TGCGCCAGCAGCTTAGGTGTCGGCGGGTCGGGGGATCAGCCCCAGCATTTT
CDR3 protein: CASSLGVGGSGDQPQHF
J gene: TRBJ1-5
clone size: -
V gene: TRBV5-1
D gene: -

CDR3 DNA: TGCGCCAGCATTTCAACAGGGAAGTTTTCCTACGAGCAGTACTTC
CDR3 protein: CASISTGKFSYEQYF
J gene: TRBJ2-7
clone size: -
V gene: TRBV10-1
D gene: -

CDR3 DNA: TGTGCCAGCAGCCAGCCCCCGGGCCTCACTAGGGATACTTTAAAGGCAGATACGCAGTATTTT
CDR3 protein: CASSQPPGLTRDTLKADTQYF
J gene: TRBJ2-3
clone size: many
V gene: TRBV11-1
D gene: -

CDR3 DNA: TGTGCCAGCTGTATATCTAGCGGGATAATCTACGAGCAGTACTTC
CDR3 protein: CASCISSGIIYEQYF
J gene: TRBJ2-7
clone size: many
V gene: TRBV27
D gene: TRBD2

CDR3 DNA: TGCAGTGCCACCGGGACTAGGGCTGGGAATGAGCAGTTCTTC
CDR3 protein: CSATGTRAGNEQFF
J gene: TRBJ2-1
clone size: many
V gene: TRBV20-1
D gene: TRBD2

CDR3 DNA: TGTGCCAGCAGCACGCGGGTCGCGGGCCGGAACGAGCAGTACTTC
CDR3 protein: CASSTRVAGRNEQYF
J gene: TRBJ2-7
clone size: -
V gene: TRBV11-3
D gene: -

CDR3 DNA: TGTGCCAGCAGTTATCAGGGTGGCTACACCTTC
CDR3 protein: CASSYQGGYTF
J gene: TRBJ1-2
clone size: many
V gene: TRBV6-1
D gene: -

CDR3 DNA: TGTGCCAGCAGCTTAGCGGGCGGCAGGGGGCAGAGGAACTATGGCTACACCTTC
CDR3 protein: CASSLAGGRGQRNYGYTF
J gene: TRBJ1-2
clone size: many
V gene: TRBV7-8
D gene: TRBD1

CDR3 DNA: TGTGCCAGCAGCAGAGGCCGCGGGGAGCTGTTTTTT
CDR3 protein: CASSRGRGELFF
J gene: TRBJ2-2
clone size: many
V gene: TRBV13
D gene: -

CDR3 DNA: TGTGCCACCAGTGAGCCCCCCGGCACTGAAGCTTTCTTT
CDR3 protein: CATSEPPGTEAFF
J gene: TRBJ1-1
clone size: few
V gene: TRBV24-1
D gene: -

CDR3 DNA: TGTGCCTGGAGTGTAGGGGCTAGTCTCTATGGCTACACCTTC
CDR3 protein: CAWSVGASLYGYTF
J gene: TRBJ1-2
clone size: few
V gene: TRBV30
D gene: -

CDR3 DNA: TGCAGCGTGGTGGGGACAGGCGATTCTGGAAACACCATATATTTT
CDR3 protein: CSVVGTGDSGNTIYF
J gene: TRBJ1-3
clone size: -
V gene: TRBV29-1
D gene: TRBD1

CDR3 DNA: TGTGCCAGCAGCTTAGCGGGAGGGTCAAACTATGGCTACACCTTC
CDR3 protein: CASSLAGGSNYGYTF
J gene: TRBJ1-2
clone size: many
V gene: TRBV7-6
D gene: -

CDR3 DNA: TGTGCCAGCAGCTGGGCTCCGGGACACCCCTATGGCTACACCTTC
CDR3 protein: CASSWAPGHPYGYTF
J gene: TRBJ1-2
clone size: -
V gene: TRBV7-9
D gene: -

CDR3 DNA: TGTGCCTGGAAAAGGTGGGCGGGAGATGTCAATGAGCAGTTCTTC
CDR3 protein: CAWKRWAGDVNEQFF
J gene: TRBJ2-1
clone size: once
V gene: TRBV30
D gene: TRBD2